The source of this TCR beta chain is a study of shared clonotypes between healthy human individuals (dated by TCRdb to the early 2020s). With regard to the full study: A couple of women and a few men aged 18 to 49 years were included in the cohort. For each donor, CD4 naive and CD4 memory were each given three plates, CD8 naive was given two plates, and CD8 memory was given one plate. Blood TCR repertoires of 5 or 6 healthy adults were deeply sequenced to estimate repertoire size and the extent of clonotype sharing between individuals. Different laboratories and diverse techniques were used to prepare libraries and sequence TCR repertoires, to increase sequencing depth and limit assay-specific biases. Between about 0.8 and 8.9 billion PBMCs per donor were obtained by leukapheresis. General study outcomes and caveats: The small number of donors limited the genetic and exposure-history diversity represented. Naive subsets generally had larger estimated clonotype richness than memory subsets did. Even with the large sequencing depth, rarefaction of the sorted-subset datasets indicated that sequencing was incomplete. Across a handful of donors, about 5.2% of naive CD4, approximately 4% of naive CD8, about 2% of memory CD4, and under 0.45% of memory CD8 clonotypes were shared. Sampling was limited to blood, and TCR repertoires in tissue likely differ from TCR repertoires in blood. Based on pairwise subsampling, the degree of clonotype sharing among donors was expected to be affected by sequencing depth. Compared with non-shared clonotypes, the clonotypes found in all four sorted-subset donors had higher generation probabilities.

The V end loses 5 bases and the J end loses 0 bases, and a stretch of 4 bases separates them. The CDR3 spans 12 residues, from the cysteine through the phenylalanine. Only CDR3 DNA is held: 36 bases, read in frame from base 1. The germline V gene supplies CDR1 MDHEN and CDR2 SYDVKM. Using the deep immunoSEQ assay, multiplex PCR amplified TCR CDR3 regions from genomic DNA. Genomic DNA extracted from each cell subset was distributed evenly over all wells of several immunoSEQ 96-well plates, and each plate served as one replicate. Each replicate PCR for sorted subsets received around 210 ng genomic DNA, equal to around 32,000 T cell genomes. The purified libraries were quantified using a Qubit 3.0 fluorometer, sized with a Bioanalyzer 2100, and then quantified again using the KAPA Library Quantification kit. Each immunoSEQ 96-well plate was sequenced on its own single-read 150-cycle Illumina NextSeq 550 flow cell. The original methods were these. Because the immunoSEQ output included only junctional sequences and no quality scores, the filtering could not be the same as the filtering used for full-length reads. Sequences were annotated with PyIR, a Python wrapper for IgBLAST v1.9, and V/J genes and CDR3 were assigned using IMGT germline references. Reads were filtered out if the reads had weak V/J assignments (E-value above 1e-6), no CDR3, stop codons, out-of-frame junctions, or ambiguous translated residues. A V3J clonotype was defined by an identical inferred V gene, J gene, and CDR3 amino acid sequence. Percentage overlap between repertoires was calculated by dividing the number of shared unique clonotypes by the size of the smaller repertoire. Three approaches were used to assess repertoire richness: RTK rarefaction, the Chao1 estimator, and Recon v2.1 estimates of unobserved clonotypes. OLGA was used to compute generation probabilities for all TCRbeta clonotypes that the gDNA method yielded from four donors. This is the immuneACCESS table as TCRdb keeps it, with only in-frame sequences that have V and J called. A part of the clones is gone; compared with another copy, unresolved V genes explain less than half, and the rest is unexplained. The V and J calls and clone size are taken from that table; D and trimming were inferred from the DNA. The sample has approximately 720,000 clones on record, more than 70% of them singletons. Around 1.8% of the sample is in the top ten clones.

As to this clone: Its specific antigen is unknown. No base quality values were provided; no much bigger clone lies one nucleotide off.

The donors were healthy, HIV-negative adults who had no recently reported acute infections or vaccinations. Only Caucasian adults living in Nashville, Tennessee, USA were represented among the donors. CD4+ T cells were enriched by magnetic negative selection; naive cells were then positively selected on CD45RA, and the negative fraction formed the memory subset. Blood was collected by leukapheresis, and PBMCs were isolated by Ficoll-Histopaque density gradient centrifugation and then cryopreserved in liquid nitrogen vapor phase. Analytical flow cytometry was used to check the purity and quantity of each magnetically sorted T cell population. Genomic DNA was isolated from every sorted fraction and measured by UV absorbance on a Nanodrop 2000c.

Input material: memory CD4+ T cells sorted from blood. This specimen's cell subset or site label, per the study, means: CD45RA-negative fraction. The receptor chain draws on TRBV28 and TRBJ2-5, with the identity of the D gene unclear. The clonotype originates from a woman between 25 and 40 years old in good health. The CDR3 in this case is CASSGYQETQYF. Here is the DNA: TGTGCCAGCAGTGGCTACCAAGAGACCCAGTACTTC.